These 16 T cell receptor beta chains came from one sample sequenced in a study of blood T cell repertoires in COVID-19. The assay was immunoSEQ multiplex PCR, and TCRdb's table has in-frame clones only and misses some. The top ten clones hold 3.5% to 5% of a sample with approximately 200,000 clones, approximately 84% of them seen once. Source material: peripheral blood. These receptors were obtained from a man aged 50-60 years with acute or convalescent COVID-19.

J is TRBJ2-1 and V is TRBV5-4; 7 bases line up with TRBD1. J was trimmed by 4 bases and V by 1 base; bases with no gene match: 5. The germline V gene has CDR1 SGHNT and CDR2 YYREEE (reference sequence). This CDR3 has 15 residues. The CDR3 protein is CASSLPGTAYNEQFF. The CDR3 nucleotides read TGTGCCAGCAGCTTGCCCGGGACAGCTTACAATGAGCAGTTCTTC.

V usage is TRBV2 and J usage is TRBJ1-1; 8 bases are a match to TRBD1. After removal of 7 bases from V and 0 bases from J, the junction contained 1 base not matched to a gene. The CDR3 length is 13 residues. The germline V gene encodes CDR1 SNHLY and CDR2 FYNNEI. CDR3 protein: CASMGQVNTEAFF. Written as DNA, the CDR3 is TGTGCCAGCATGGGACAGGTGAACACTGAAGCTTTCTTT.

This clone was counted a single time. The V call is TRBV30, the J call TRBJ1-3, with D unclear. V was cut by 5 bases and J by 4 bases, with 15 bases left in between. Germline values: CDR1 GTSNPN, CDR2 SVGIG (reference sequence). The CDR3 has 14 amino acids. In nucleotides, the CDR3 is TGTGCCTGGCTAGCCCGGGCGGGAGGAAACACCATATATTTT. Amino acids: CAWLARAGGNTIYF.

A word on this clone: A read error may account for a junction end that differs from germline. The chain carries TRBV3-1 (or the pseudogene TRBV3-2) and TRBJ2-1; possibly TRBD2 for D (6 bases). From germline, CDR1 is LGHDT and CDR2 YNNKEL (reference sequence). The CDR3 is made up of 14 amino acids. The CDR3 DNA sequence: TGTGCCAGCAGCCAAGGGTTGAGTGAGCGGGCCTCCCTCTTC. This encodes CASSQGLSERASLF.

The J gene is TRBJ1-1, the V gene TRBV7-9; no clear D gene. V shed 6 bases and J shed 6 bases, with 14 bases lying between them. Per germline, CDR1 SEHNR and CDR2 FQNEAQ (reference sequence). The CDR3 has 13 amino acids. The CDR3 is CASSSTTKSEAFF. CDR3 nucleotide sequence: TGTGCCAGCAGTTCCACAACTAAGTCTGAAGCTTTCTTT.

This clone came up a few times. The rearrangement joins TRBV18 to TRBJ2-2; 11 bases line up with TRBD2. Germline trimming cut 0 bases from V and 6 bases from J; bases unmatched to any gene: 0. CDR3 length: 15 residues. CDR1 is KGHSH, CDR2 LQKENI, per germline. The CDR3 nucleotides are TGTGCCAGCTCACCACCGGGACTAGCGGCCGGGGAGCTGTTTTTT. It codes for CASSPPGLAAGELFF.

The chain joins TRBV18 to TRBJ2-7; TRBD1 agrees at 7 bases. V dropped 5 bases and J dropped 3; count of bases not matched to a gene: 4. This CDR3 region has 13 residues. CDR1 KGHSH and CDR2 LQKENI come from the germline V gene. CDR3 nucleotide sequence: TGTGCCAGCTCATCCGGGACAGTCTACGAGCAGTACTTC. Protein sequence: CASSSGTVYEQYF.

J is TRBJ1-2 and V is TRBV4-1; 9 bases line up with TRBD1. The CDR3 is made up of 15 amino acids. J was trimmed by 4 bases and V by 3 bases; bases with no gene match: 6. From germline, CDR1 is MGHRA and CDR2 YSYEKL. In nucleotides, the CDR3 is TGCGCCAGCAGCCAGGGACAGGGAATTCCCTATGGCTACACCTTC. It specifies CASSQGQGIPYGYTF.

This clone was found once. The rearrangement links TRBV2 to TRBJ2-1, with D tentatively TRBD2 (5 bases). CDR1 and CDR2 from the germline V gene are SNHLY and FYNNEI. This CDR3 spans 14 amino acids. V lost 8 bases to trimming and J lost 5 bases, with 16 bases between them. CDR3 amino acids: CASCRADGNNEQFF. The CDR3 region has the DNA TGTGCCAGCTGTCGAGCGGACGGGAACAATGAGCAGTTCTTC. The full variable domain, rest sourced from reference TRBV2 and TRBJ2-1, is EPEVTQTPSHQVTQMGQEVILRCVPISNHLYFYWYRQILGQKVEFLVSFYNNEISEKSEIFDDQFSVERPDGSNFTLKIRSTKLEDSAMYFCASCRADGNNEQFFGPGTRLTVL.

The chain combines TRBV11-2 with TRBJ2-2, with a possible D match to TRBD2 (6 bases). V was trimmed by 5 bases and J by 6 bases, leaving 16 bases between them. The CDR3 has 15 amino acids. Germline V gene data show CDR1 as SGHAT and CDR2 as FQNNGV. CDR3 protein: CASSPRDSPPGELFF. CDR3 sequence (DNA): TGTGCCAGCAGCCCTCGGGACTCCCCACCCGGGGAGCTGTTTTTT.

The genes are TRBV19 and TRBJ2-2; 8 positions match TRBD1. The CDR3 is 15 residues long. Germline CDR1 reads LNHDA; CDR2 reads SQIVND (reference sequence). The ends lost 4 bases at V and 2 bases at J; junction bases unmatched: 3. The CDR3 nucleotides are TGTGCCAGTAGTACGACAGGGGTAAACACCGGGGAGCTGTTTTTT. This codes for CASSTTGVNTGELFF.

The chain's CDR3 is CAISVSGDNYGYTF. The CDR3, as DNA: TGTGCCATCAGTGTCTCGGGGGATAACTATGGCTACACCTTC. The chain is built from TRBV10-3 and TRBJ1-2; TRBD1 is a possible D gene (5 bases). This CDR3 contains 14 residues. Germline-derived CDR1 and CDR2 are ENHRY and SYGVKD. Trimming removed 4 bases at V and 1 base at J, with 10 bases between.

This clone has more than one count but fewer than ten. The V call is TRBV27, the J call TRBJ1-2; perhaps TRBD1 as D (5 bases). CDR1 and CDR2 (germline): MNHEY, SMNVEV (reference sequence). This CDR3 is 15 amino acids long. V dropped 1 base and J dropped 6 bases, with 15 bases sitting between them. The CDR3 reads CASSLLPGGMDGYTF. CDR3 sequence (DNA): TGTGCCAGCAGTTTATTACCCGGGGGGATGGATGGCTACACCTTC.

The rearrangement links TRBV6-6 to TRBJ1-5; D might be TRBD1 (6 bases). The V and J ends lost 4 bases and 6 bases respectively, with 10 bases between them. The CDR3 consists of 13 residues. CDR1 and CDR2 (germline): MNHNY, SVGAGI (reference sequence). The DNA for the CDR3 is TGTGCCAGCAGTTCAGGGGTTGGTCAGCCCCAGCATTTT. Its translation: CASSSGVGQPQHF.

This chain connects TRBV2 to TRBJ1-6, with D perhaps matching TRBD1 (5 bases). V lost 4 bases and J 2 bases, leaving 9 bases between the germline ends. The germline V gene has CDR1 SNHLY and CDR2 FYNNEI. The CDR3 has 15 residues. CDR3 in DNA: TGTGCCAGCAGTGCATCAGGGACCTATAATTCACCCCTCCACTTT. Protein sequence: CASSASGTYNSPLHF.

This chain joins TRBV5-4 and TRBJ1-2; 8 positions match TRBD1. The CDR3 loop spans 14 amino acids. Germline assignment: CDR1 SGHNT and CDR2 YYREEE (reference sequence). V lost 4 bases, J lost 2 bases, and 4 bases stayed unmatched. The DNA of the CDR3 is TGTGCCAGCAGCCGGACAGGGATCAACTATGGCTACACCTTC. Its translation is CASSRTGINYGYTF.